The TCR beta chain under discussion was sequenced for a study of tumor-infiltrating lymphocytes in localized non-small cell lung cancer. The repertoire was sequenced with immunoSEQ multiplex PCR; TCRdb's copy has only in-frame clones and lacks some. The repertoire holds about 3,700 clones, with just over 65% as singletons. About this clone: Its cognate antigen is unknown.

General study findings and limits: Each assay used a separate piece of the same tissue. TCRbeta sequencing showed higher T cell infiltration in tumors than uninvolved lung.

The sequence derives from a human donor with non-small cell lung cancer. Sequenced input: uninvolved lung tissue not adjacent to the tumor.

CDR3 DNA sequence: TGTGCCAGCAGCTTAGGGCACAGGTGGGAGCAGTACTTC. Amino acids: CASSLGHRWEQYF. V usage is TRBV7-2 and J usage is TRBJ2-7, with D tentatively TRBD1 (5 bases). Germline V gene lookup returns CDR1 SGHTA and CDR2 FQGNSA. V was cut by 1 base and J by 7 bases, with 11 bases left in between. The CDR3 extends over 13 amino acids. Full variable domain (remainder filled in from reference TRBV7-2 and TRBJ2-7): GAGVSQSPSNKVTEKGKDVELRCDPISGHTALYWYRQSLGQGLEFLIYFQGNSAPDKSGLPSDRFSAERTGGSVSTLTIQRTQQEDSAVYLCASSLGHRWEQYFGPGTRLTVT.